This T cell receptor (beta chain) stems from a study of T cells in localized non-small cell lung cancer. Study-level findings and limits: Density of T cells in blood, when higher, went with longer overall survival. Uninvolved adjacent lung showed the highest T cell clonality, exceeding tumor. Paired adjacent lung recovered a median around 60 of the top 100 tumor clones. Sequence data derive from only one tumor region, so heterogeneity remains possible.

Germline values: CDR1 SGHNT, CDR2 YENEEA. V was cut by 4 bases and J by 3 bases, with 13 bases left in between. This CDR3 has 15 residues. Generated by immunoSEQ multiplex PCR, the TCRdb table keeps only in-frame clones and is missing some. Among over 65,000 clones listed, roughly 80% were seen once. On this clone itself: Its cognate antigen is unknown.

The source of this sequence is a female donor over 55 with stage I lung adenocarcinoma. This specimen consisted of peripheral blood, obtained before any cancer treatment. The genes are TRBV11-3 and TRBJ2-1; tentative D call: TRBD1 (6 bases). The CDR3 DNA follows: TGTGCCAGCAGCTGGAAGGACAGCGGCTACAATGAGCAGTTCTTC. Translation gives CASSWKDSGYNEQFF.